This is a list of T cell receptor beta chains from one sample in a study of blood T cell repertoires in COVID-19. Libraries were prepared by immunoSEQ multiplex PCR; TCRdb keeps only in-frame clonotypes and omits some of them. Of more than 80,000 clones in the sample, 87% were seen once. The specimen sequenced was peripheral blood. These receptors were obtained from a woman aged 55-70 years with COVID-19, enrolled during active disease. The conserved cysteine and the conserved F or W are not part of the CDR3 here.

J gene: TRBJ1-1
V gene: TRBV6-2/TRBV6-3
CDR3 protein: ASSYTGGTEAF

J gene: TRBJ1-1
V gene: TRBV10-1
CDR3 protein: ASSEGQGGNTEAF

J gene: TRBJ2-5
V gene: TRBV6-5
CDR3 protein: ASSYATLQETQY

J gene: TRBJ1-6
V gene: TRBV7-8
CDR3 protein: ASSWMTHGEANSPLH

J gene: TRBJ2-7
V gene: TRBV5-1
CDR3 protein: ASSPGQASYEQY

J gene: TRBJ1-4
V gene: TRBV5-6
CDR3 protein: ASSPRQGQGEKLF

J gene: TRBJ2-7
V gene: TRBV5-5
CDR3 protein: ASSLTGSSYEQY

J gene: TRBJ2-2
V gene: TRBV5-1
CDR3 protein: ASSTTGARELF

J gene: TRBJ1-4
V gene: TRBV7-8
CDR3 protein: ASSLGQYNEKLF

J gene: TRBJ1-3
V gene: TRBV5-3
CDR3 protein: ARSPLERAGNTIY

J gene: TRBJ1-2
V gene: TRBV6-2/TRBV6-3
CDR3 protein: ASSQTSGLYNYGYT

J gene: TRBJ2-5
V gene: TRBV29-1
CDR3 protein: SVPAGQGQETQY

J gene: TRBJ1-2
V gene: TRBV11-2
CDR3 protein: ASSIRQGENGYT

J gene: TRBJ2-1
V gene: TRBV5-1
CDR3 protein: ASSLVGSAGGASL

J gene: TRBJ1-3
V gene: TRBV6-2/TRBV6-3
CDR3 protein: ASSYELPGNTIY

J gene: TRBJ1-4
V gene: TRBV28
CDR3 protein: ASRILRGQGHEKLF

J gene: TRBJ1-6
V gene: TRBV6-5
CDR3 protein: ASTLSGSYNSPLH

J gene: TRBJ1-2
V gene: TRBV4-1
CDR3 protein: ASSQEWGTGGNYGYT

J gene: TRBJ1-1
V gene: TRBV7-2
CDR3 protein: ASSLYPREGIANTEAF

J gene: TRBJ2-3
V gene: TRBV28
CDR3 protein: ASRKAGGSDTQY

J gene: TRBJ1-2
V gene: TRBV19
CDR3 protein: ASSIDSGRNYGYT

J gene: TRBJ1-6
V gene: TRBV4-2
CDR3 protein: ASSPRTGYNSPLH

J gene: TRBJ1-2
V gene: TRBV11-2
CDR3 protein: ASSLQGHYGYT

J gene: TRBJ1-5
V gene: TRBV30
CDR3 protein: AWRPGLAGPQH

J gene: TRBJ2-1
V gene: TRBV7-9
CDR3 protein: ASSYWSGFNEQF

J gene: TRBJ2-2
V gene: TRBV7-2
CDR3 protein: ASSLVTGGTGELF

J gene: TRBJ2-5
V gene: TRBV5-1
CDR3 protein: ASRTPGQGDGTQY

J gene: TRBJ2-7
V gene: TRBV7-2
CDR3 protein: ASSLGRTTYEQY

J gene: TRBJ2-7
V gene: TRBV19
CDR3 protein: ASSILTGNYEQY

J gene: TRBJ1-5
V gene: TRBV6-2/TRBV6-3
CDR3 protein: ASSHHGQPQH

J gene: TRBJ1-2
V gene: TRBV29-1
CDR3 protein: SVVPGPYGYT

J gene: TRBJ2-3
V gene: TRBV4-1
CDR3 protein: ASSRGLAGEDTQY

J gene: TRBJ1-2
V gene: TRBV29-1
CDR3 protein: SVHTGTRAAYGYT

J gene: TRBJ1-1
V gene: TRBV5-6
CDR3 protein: ASSGQRGFVNTEAF

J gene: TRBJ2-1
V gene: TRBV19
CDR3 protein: ASSRSDRVINEQF

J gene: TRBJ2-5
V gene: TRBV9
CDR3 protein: ASSPEGQPLETQY

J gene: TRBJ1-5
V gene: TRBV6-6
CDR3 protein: ASSYLQVDQPQH

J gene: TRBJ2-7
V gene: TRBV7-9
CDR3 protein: ASSPGSIYEQY

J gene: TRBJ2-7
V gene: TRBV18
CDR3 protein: ASSPVGGTGGEGEQY

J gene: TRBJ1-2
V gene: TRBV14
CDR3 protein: ASSQQGAGGYT

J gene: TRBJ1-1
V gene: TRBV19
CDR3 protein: STGTSSNTEAF

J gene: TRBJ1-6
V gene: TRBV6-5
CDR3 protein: ASTDWSNSPLH

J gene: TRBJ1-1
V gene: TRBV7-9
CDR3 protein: ATAGGLMNTEAF

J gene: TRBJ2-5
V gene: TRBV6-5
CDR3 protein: ARRGYQETQY

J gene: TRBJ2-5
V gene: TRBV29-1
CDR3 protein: SVDGSTKRKTQY

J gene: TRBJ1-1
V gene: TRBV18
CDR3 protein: ASSPPGANTEAF

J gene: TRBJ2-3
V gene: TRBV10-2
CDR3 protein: ASSEERAGGRRVTQY

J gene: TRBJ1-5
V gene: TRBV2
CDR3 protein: ASRAQSNQPQH

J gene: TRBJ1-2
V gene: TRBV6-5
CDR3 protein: ASGQGPYGYT

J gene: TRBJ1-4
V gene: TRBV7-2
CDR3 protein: ASSSRDRGEKLF

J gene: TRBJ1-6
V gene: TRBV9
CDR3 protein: ASSLAGQVNSPLH

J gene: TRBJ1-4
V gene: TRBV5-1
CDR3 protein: ASSRDRGEKLF

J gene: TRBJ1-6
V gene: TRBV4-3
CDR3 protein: ASSQDRAWNSPLH